These 17 T cell receptor beta chains were sequenced from one sample in a study of graft-versus-host responses after intestinal transplantation. The data were produced by immunoSEQ multiplex PCR, yet TCRdb's version contains in-frame clones alone and is incomplete. The table records more than 15,000 clones, roughly three quarters of them present only once. Graft tissue was processed to release intraepithelial and lamina propria lymphocytes. Source: ileum tissue, taken 450 to 490 days after intestinal transplant. The receptors derive from a human patient who received an intestinal transplant, so some T cells may come from the graft donor.

This clone was detected a few times. The chain couples TRBV6-5 to TRBJ1-5, with a weak D call TRBD1 (6 bases). CDR1 and CDR2 (germline): MNHEY, SVGAGI. Between the trimmed V and J ends, which lost 6 bases and 6 bases, there was a span of 18 bases. The CDR3 runs 15 residues. Here the CDR3 DNA reads TGTGCCAGCAGCCCCCGGGGGCAGGGCGGTCAGCCCCAGCATTTT. The encoded protein is CASSPRGQGGQPQHF.

The chain has TRBV15 and TRBJ2-5; D ambiguous. Germline lookup yields CDR1 LNHNV and CDR2 YYDKDF (reference sequence). V dropped 0 bases and J dropped 3 bases, with 8 bases sitting between them. This CDR3 comprises 14 residues. CDR3 sequence (DNA): TGTGCCACCAGCAGAGATCGGGCAGAAGAGACCCAGTACTTC. Its protein is CATSRDRAEETQYF.

The rearrangement links TRBV4-1 to TRBJ2-1; 10 bases map to TRBD2. After removal of 4 bases from V and 12 bases from J, the junction contained 6 bases not matched to a gene. Germline V gives CDR1 MGHRA, CDR2 YSYEKL. CDR3 length equals 13 residues. CDR3 nucleotides: TGCGCCAGCAGCCGGCTAGCGGGGGAAAGGCAGTTCTTC. This codes for CASSRLAGERQFF.

This rearrangement joins TRBV6-5 to TRBJ2-2; D might be TRBD1 (6 bases). V lost 0 bases and J 2 bases, leaving 7 bases between the germline ends. Germline V gene sequence: CDR1 MNHEY, CDR2 SVGAGI. The CDR3 is 15 residues long. The chain's CDR3 is CASSYSGTNTGELFF. CDR3 coding DNA: TGTGCCAGCAGTTACTCTGGGACAAACACCGGGGAGCTGTTTTTT.

The chain combines TRBV6-5 with TRBJ2-1; 8 bases match TRBD2. Germline lookup yields CDR1 MNHEY and CDR2 SVGAGI. The CDR3 is made up of 14 amino acids. V gave up 6 bases and J gave up 6 bases; unmatched junction bases: 7. This chain's CDR3 is CASSPVGGANEQFF. CDR3 DNA: TGTGCCAGCAGCCCAGTCGGGGGGGCCAATGAGCAGTTCTTC.

This chain joins TRBV4-1 and TRBJ1-2; 8 nucleotides match TRBD1. Germline-derived CDR1 and CDR2 are MGHRA and YSYEKL. Unmatched junction bases numbered 13, after V lost 0 bases and J lost 7 bases. The CDR3 consists of 17 residues. In DNA form, the CDR3 reads TGCGCCAGCAGCCAAGAAAGGCGCCCGGACAGGGCTAGTGGCTACACCTTC. It translates to CASSQERRPDRASGYTF.

Details on this clone: One junction end disagrees with the germline gene, perhaps due to a read error. The chain carries TRBV7-7 and TRBJ2-3; 8 positions match TRBD1. The CDR3 is made up of 13 amino acids. Germline CDR1 reads SSHAT; CDR2 reads FNYEAQ (reference sequence). The CDR3 region has the DNA TGTGCTAGCAGCTTGACAGGGGCAGATACGCAGTATTTT. This gives the protein CASSLTGADTQYF. The full variable domain, completed using reference TRBV7-7 and TRBJ2-3, is GAGVSQSPRYKVTKRGQDVTLRCDPISSHATLYWYQQALGQGPEFLTYFNYEAQPDKSGLPSDRFSAERPEGSISTLTIQRTEQRDSAMYRCASSLTGADTQYFGPGTRLTVL.

The gene calls are TRBV27 and TRBJ2-1; 9 bases fit TRBD1. The trim removed 6 bases at V and 5 bases at J, leaving 8 bases unmatched. The CDR3 runs to 15 residues. CDR1 is MNHEY, CDR2 SMNVEV, per germline (reference sequence). The CDR3 spells CASSNGQGRNNEQFF. The DNA for the CDR3 is TGTGCCAGCAGCAACGGACAGGGGAGGAACAATGAGCAGTTCTTC.

This clone occurred once. The chain has TRBV27 and TRBJ2-5, with D perhaps TRBD2 (6 bases). CDR1 and CDR2 from the germline V gene are MNHEY and SMNVEV (reference sequence). The ends were cut back, 2 bases at V and 2 bases at J, with 15 bases in the middle. CDR3 length: 16 amino acids. This chain's CDR3 is CASSLLGSGVQETQYF. The CDR3 coding sequence is TGTGCCAGCAGTTTACTTGGTTCGGGAGTGCAAGAGACCCAGTACTTC.

This clone appeared a few times. The V and J genes are TRBV10-3 and TRBJ2-7; TRBD1 matches 7 bases. The CDR3 has 15 amino acids. J gave up 0 bases and V 3 bases, and 5 bases lay outside the gene matches. Looked up from germline, CDR1 is ENHRY and CDR2 is SYGVKD. DNA for the CDR3: TGTGCCATCAGTGAATCGACAGGGCCCTCCTACGAGCAGTACTTC. Translated, it gives CAISESTGPSYEQYF.

CDR3 nucleotides: TGTGCCAGTAGTATACGGGGGAGGGGGAACACTGAAGCTTTCTTT. Translated, it gives CASSIRGRGNTEAFF. The chain is built from TRBV19 and TRBJ1-1, with D maybe TRBD1 (5 bases). The V and J ends lost 2 bases and 1 base respectively, with 11 bases between them. CDR3 length: 15 residues. Germline loops: CDR1 LNHDA, CDR2 SQIVND (reference sequence).

The CDR3 region is CASSFPDSLGGYTF. CDR3 coding DNA: TGTGCCAGCAGCTTCCCCGACAGTCTGGGAGGCTACACCTTC. The rearrangement joins TRBV5-5 to TRBJ1-2, with D perhaps TRBD1 (5 bases). Germline V gives CDR1 SGHKS, CDR2 YYEKEE (reference sequence). Trimming left V 2 bases short and J 8 bases short, with 16 bases between. The CDR3 contains 14 residues.

The rearrangement links TRBV18 to TRBJ2-3; 7 nucleotides align to TRBD1. The CDR3 loop spans 16 amino acids. Germline CDR1 reads KGHSH; CDR2 reads LQKENI. V was clipped by 3 bases and J by 6 bases; unmatched bases: 12. The CDR3 nucleotides read TGTGCCAGCTCACCCGAGGGGGCAGGGGATTCGGATACGCAGTATTTT. Amino acid sequence: CASSPEGAGDSDTQYF.

The V and J genes are TRBV5-4 and TRBJ1-2, with D possibly TRBD1 on 5 matching bases. V was shortened by 0 bases and J by 5 bases, with 20 bases between the two germline ends. This CDR3 region has 17 residues. The germline V gene encodes CDR1 SGHNT and CDR2 YYREEE (reference sequence). The CDR3 bases are TGTGCCAGCAGCTTGGGGACACAGTTGGCTGGCGGTTATGGCTACACCTTC. Amino acid sequence: CASSLGTQLAGGYGYTF.

The chain employs TRBV19 and TRBJ1-5; 7 bases are shared with TRBD1. J gave up 5 bases and V 3 bases, and 13 bases lay outside the gene matches. The CDR3 contains 17 residues. Germline V gives CDR1 LNHDA, CDR2 SQIVND (reference sequence). The CDR3 sequence is CASSIGLTGNYDQPQHF. DNA of the CDR3: TGTGCCAGTAGTATTGGTTTGACAGGGAATTACGATCAGCCCCAGCATTTT.

The CDR3 DNA is TGTGCCAGCAGCTTAGTAGGACTAGCGGGGGGTAATGAGCAGTTCTTC. It translates to CASSLVGLAGGNEQFF. The V and J genes are TRBV7-2 and TRBJ2-1; 14 positions agree with TRBD2. This CDR3 contains 16 residues. Losses at the gene ends were 1 base for V and 7 bases for J; bases not matched to a gene: 3. Looked up from germline, CDR1 is SGHTA and CDR2 is FQGNSA.

V and J are TRBV10-2 and TRBJ1-6; TRBD1 might be the D (5 bases). Germline values: CDR1 WSHSY, CDR2 SAAADI. The V and J ends lost 6 bases and 7 bases respectively, with 16 bases between them. The CDR3 spans 15 residues. The CDR3, as DNA: TGCGCCAGCAGCCCCCCGGGACCGACAAATTCACCCCTCCACTTT. Its protein product is CASSPPGPTNSPLHF.